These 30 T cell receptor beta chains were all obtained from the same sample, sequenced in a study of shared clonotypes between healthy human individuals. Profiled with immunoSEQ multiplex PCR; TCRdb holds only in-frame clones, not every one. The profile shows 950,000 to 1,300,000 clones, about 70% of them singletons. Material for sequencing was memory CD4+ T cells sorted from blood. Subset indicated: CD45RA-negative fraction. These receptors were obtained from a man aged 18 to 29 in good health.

In DNA, the CDR3 is TGTGCCAGTACAGGGGCGGCGACAGATACGCAGTATTTT. This codes for CASTGAATDTQYF. The V call is TRBV28, the J call TRBJ2-3, with TRBD1 identical over 7 bases. The germline V gene encodes CDR1 MDHEN and CDR2 SYDVKM. This CDR3 is built from 13 residues. J gave up 3 bases and V 9 bases, and 6 bases lay outside the gene matches.

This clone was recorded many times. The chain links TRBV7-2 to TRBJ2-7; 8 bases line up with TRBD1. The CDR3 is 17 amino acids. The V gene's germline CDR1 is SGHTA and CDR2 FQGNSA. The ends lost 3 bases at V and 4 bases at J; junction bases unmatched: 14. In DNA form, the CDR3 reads TGTGCCAGCAGCTTTAAAGTGTCCAGGACAGGGAGTTACGAGCAGTACTTC. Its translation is CASSFKVSRTGSYEQYF. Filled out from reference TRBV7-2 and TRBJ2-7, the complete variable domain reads GAGVSQSPSNKVTEKGKDVELRCDPISGHTALYWYRQSLGQGLEFLIYFQGNSAPDKSGLPSDRFSAERTGGSVSTLTIQRTQQEDSAVYLCASSFKVSRTGSYEQYFGPGTRLTVT.

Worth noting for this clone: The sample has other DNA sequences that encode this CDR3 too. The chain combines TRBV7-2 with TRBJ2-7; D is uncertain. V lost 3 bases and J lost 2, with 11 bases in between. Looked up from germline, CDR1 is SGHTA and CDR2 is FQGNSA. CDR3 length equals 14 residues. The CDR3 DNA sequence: TGTGCCAGCAGCTTGGGTGAAGGGCCCTACGAGCAGTACTTC. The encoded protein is CASSLGEGPYEQYF. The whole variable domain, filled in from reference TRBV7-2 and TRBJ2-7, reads GAGVSQSPSNKVTEKGKDVELRCDPISGHTALYWYRQSLGQGLEFLIYFQGNSAPDKSGLPSDRFSAERTGGSVSTLTIQRTQQEDSAVYLCASSLGEGPYEQYFGPGTRLTVT.

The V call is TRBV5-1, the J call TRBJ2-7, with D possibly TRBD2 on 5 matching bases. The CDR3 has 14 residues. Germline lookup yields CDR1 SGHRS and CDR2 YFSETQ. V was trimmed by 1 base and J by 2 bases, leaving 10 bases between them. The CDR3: CASSLYGNPYEQYF. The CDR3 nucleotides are TGCGCCAGCAGCTTGTACGGGAACCCCTACGAGCAGTACTTC.

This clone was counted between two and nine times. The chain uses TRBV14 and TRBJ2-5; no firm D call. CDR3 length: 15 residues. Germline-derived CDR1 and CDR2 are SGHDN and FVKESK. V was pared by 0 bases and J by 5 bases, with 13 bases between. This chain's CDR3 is CASSQDPWAPETQYF. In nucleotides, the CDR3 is TGTGCCAGCAGCCAAGACCCCTGGGCCCCGGAGACCCAGTACTTC.

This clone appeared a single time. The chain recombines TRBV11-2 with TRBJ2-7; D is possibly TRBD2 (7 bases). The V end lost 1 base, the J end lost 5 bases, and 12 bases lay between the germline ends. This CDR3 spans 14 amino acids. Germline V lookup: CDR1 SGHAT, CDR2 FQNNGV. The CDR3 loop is CASSLVLGGHEQYF. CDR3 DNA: TGTGCCAGCAGCTTAGTTCTGGGGGGGCACGAGCAGTACTTC.

The CDR3 DNA reads as TGTGCCAGCTCAATTATCACAGGGCCACTGGCTTTCTTT. It specifies CASSIITGPLAFF. The rearrangement uses TRBV18 and TRBJ1-1; D may be TRBD1 (6 bases). The ends were cut back, 5 bases at V and 11 bases at J, with 18 bases in the middle. The CDR3 has 13 residues. Germline CDR1 is KGHSH and CDR2 is LQKENI. The full variable domain, rest sourced from reference TRBV18 and TRBJ1-1, is NAGVMQNPRHLVRRRGQEARLRCSPMKGHSHVYWYRQLPEEGLKFMVYLQKENIIDESGMPKERFSAEFPKEGPSILRIQQVVRGDSAAYFCASSIITGPLAFFGQGTRLTVV.

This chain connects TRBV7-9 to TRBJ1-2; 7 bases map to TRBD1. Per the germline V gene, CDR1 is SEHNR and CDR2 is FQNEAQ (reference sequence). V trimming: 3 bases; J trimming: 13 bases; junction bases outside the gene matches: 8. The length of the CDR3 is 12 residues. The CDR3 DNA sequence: TGTGCCAGCAGCTTCCGCGGACAGGTCTCCACCTTC. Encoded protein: CASSFRGQVSTF.

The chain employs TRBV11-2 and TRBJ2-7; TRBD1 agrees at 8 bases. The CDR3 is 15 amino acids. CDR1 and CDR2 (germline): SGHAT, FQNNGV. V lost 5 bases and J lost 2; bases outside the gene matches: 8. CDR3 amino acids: CASSITGGPTYEQYF. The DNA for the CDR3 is TGTGCCAGCAGCATAACAGGGGGGCCCACCTACGAGCAGTACTTC.

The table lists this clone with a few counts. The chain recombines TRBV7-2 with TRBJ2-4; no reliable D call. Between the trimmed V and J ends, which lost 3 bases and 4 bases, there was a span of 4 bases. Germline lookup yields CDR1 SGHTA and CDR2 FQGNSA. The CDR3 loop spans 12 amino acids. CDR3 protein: CASSFLKNIQYF. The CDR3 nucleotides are TGTGCCAGCAGCTTTTTAAAAAACATTCAGTACTTC.

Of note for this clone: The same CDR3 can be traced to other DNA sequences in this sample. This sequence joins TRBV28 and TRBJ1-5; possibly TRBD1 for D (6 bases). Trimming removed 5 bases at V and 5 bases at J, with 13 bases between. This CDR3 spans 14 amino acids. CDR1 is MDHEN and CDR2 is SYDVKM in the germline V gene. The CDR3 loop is CASSRQGGYQPQHF. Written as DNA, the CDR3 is TGTGCCAGCAGTCGCCAAGGGGGATATCAGCCCCAGCATTTT.

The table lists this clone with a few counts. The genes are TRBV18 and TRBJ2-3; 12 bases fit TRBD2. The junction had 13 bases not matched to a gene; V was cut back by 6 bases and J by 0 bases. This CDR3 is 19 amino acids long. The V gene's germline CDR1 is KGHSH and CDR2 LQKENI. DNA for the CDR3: TGTGCCAGCTCTCTAATGACGACTAGCGGGAGTTCTAGCACAGATACGCAGTATTTT. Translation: CASSLMTTSGSSSTDTQYF. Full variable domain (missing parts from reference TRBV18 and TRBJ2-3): NAGVMQNPRHLVRRRGQEARLRCSPMKGHSHVYWYRQLPEEGLKFMVYLQKENIIDESGMPKERFSAEFPKEGPSILRIQQVVRGDSAAYFCASSLMTTSGSSSTDTQYFGPGTRLTVL.

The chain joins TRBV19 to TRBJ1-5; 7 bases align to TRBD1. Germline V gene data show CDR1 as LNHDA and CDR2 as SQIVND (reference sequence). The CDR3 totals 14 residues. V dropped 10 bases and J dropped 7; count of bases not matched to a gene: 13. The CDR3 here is CATRGSLGKQPQHF. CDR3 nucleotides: TGTGCCACCAGGGGGTCCTTAGGGAAACAGCCCCAGCATTTT.

This CDR3 is CACGGSNTDTQYF. CDR3 in DNA: TGTGCCTGTGGCGGGAGTAACACAGATACGCAGTATTTT. The chain has TRBV6-6 and TRBJ2-3; TRBD2 matches at 7 bases. CDR1 and CDR2 from the germline V gene are MNHNY and SVGAGI (reference sequence). Germline trimming cut 11 bases from V and 2 bases from J; bases unmatched to any gene: 7. The CDR3 has 13 residues.

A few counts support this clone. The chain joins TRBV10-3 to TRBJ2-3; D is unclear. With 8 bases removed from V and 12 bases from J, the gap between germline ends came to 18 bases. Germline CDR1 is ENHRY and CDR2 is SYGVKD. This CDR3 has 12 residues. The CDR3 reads CAIGPNLAAQYF. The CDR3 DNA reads TGTGCCATCGGCCCGAACTTGGCCGCCCAGTATTTT.

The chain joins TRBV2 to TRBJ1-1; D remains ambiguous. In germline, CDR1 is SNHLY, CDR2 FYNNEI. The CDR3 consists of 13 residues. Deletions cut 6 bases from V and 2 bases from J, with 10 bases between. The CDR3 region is CASRNDGNTEAFF. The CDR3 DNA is TGTGCCAGCAGAAATGACGGAAACACTGAAGCTTTCTTT.

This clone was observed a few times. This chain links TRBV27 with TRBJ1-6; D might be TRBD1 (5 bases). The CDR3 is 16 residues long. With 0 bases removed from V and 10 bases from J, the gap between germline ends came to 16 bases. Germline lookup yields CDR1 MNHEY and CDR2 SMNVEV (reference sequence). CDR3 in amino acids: CASSLSVGLMGSPLHF. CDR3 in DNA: TGTGCCAGCAGTTTATCGGTGGGACTTATGGGATCACCCCTCCACTTT.

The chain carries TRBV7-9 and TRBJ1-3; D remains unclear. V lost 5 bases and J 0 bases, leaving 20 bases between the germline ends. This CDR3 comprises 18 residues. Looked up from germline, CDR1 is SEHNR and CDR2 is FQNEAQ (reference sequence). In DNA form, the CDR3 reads TGTGCCAGCAGCGGTAAAACGGGCACATTCTACTCTGGAAACACCATATATTTT. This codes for CASSGKTGTFYSGNTIYF.

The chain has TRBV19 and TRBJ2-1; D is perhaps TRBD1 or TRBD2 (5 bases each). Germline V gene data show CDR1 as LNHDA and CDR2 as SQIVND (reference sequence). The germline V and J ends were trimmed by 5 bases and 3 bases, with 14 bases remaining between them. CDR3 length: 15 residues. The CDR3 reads CASSREVGVYNEQFF. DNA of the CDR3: TGTGCCAGTAGTCGCGAAGTGGGGGTCTACAATGAGCAGTTCTTC.

The DNA for the CDR3 is TGTGCCAGCAGCGTAGAGCCGGAATCACCCCTCCACTTT. Translating gives CASSVEPESPLHF. V is TRBV9 and J is TRBJ1-6; no definite D call. From germline, CDR1 is SGDLS and CDR2 YYNGEE. The CDR3 is made up of 13 amino acids. With 0 bases removed from V and 10 bases from J, the gap between germline ends came to 8 bases.

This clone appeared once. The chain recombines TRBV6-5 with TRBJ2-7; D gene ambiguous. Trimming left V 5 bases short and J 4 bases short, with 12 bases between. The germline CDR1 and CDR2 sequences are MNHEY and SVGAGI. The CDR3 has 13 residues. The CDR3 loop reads CASSKPPVYEQYF. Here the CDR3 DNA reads TGTGCCAGCAGTAAACCCCCAGTTTACGAGCAGTACTTC.

This chain's CDR3 is CATSRDWAYEQYF. The CDR3 coding sequence is TGTGCCACCAGCAGAGATTGGGCCTACGAGCAGTACTTC. V and J are TRBV15 and TRBJ2-7; no clear D. The CDR3 runs 13 residues. Trimming pared 0 bases from V and 2 bases from J, leaving 5 bases between. The V gene's germline CDR1 is LNHNV and CDR2 YYDKDF (reference sequence).

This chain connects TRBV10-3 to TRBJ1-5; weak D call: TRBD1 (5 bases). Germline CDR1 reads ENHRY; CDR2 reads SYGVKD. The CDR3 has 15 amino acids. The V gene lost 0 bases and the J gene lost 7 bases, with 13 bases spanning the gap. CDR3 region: CAISESTGENQPQHF. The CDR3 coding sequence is TGTGCCATCAGTGAGTCGACGGGGGAGAACCAGCCCCAGCATTTT.

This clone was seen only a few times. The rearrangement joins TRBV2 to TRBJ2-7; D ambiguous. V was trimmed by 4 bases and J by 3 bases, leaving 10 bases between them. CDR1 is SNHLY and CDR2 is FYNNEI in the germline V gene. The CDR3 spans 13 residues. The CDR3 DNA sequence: TGTGCCAGCAGTGTGGGTTGGAACTACGAGCAGTACTTC. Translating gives CASSVGWNYEQYF.

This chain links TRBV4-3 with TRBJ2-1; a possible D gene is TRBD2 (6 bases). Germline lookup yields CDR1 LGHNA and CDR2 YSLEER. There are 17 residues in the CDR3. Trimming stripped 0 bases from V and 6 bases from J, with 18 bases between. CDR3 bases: TGCGCCAGCAGCCAAGAAGGAGGGACGGCGACCCTCAATGAGCAGTTCTTC. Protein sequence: CASSQEGGTATLNEQFF.

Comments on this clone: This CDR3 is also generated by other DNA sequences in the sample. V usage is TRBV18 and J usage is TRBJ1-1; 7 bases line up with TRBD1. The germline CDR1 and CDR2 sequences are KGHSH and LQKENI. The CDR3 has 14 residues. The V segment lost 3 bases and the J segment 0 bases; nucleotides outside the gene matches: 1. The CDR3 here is CASSPTGMNTEAFF. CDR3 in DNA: TGTGCCAGCTCACCGACAGGGATGAACACTGAAGCTTTCTTT.

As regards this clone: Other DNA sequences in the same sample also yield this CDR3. The DNA of the CDR3 is TGCGCCAGCAGCTTGGGAGGGACTGGGGCCAACGTCCTGACTTTC. It is translated as CASSLGGTGANVLTF. This chain links TRBV5-1 with TRBJ2-6; TRBD2 is a possible D gene (5 bases). Trimming took 0 bases from V and 2 from J, leaving 6 bases between them. Germline CDR1 SGHRS, CDR2 YFSETQ. The CDR3 has 15 amino acids.

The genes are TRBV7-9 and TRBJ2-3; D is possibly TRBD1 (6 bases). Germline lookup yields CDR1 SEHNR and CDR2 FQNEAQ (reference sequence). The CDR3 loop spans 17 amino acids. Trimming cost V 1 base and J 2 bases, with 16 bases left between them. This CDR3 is CASSLGQVQLSTDTQYF. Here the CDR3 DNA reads TGTGCCAGCAGCTTAGGACAGGTCCAATTATCCACAGATACGCAGTATTTT.

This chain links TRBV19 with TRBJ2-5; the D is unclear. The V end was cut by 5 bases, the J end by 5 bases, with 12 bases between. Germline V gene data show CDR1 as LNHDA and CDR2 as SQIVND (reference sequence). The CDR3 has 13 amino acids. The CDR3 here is CASSPPKAETQYF. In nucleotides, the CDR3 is TGTGCCAGTAGTCCCCCCAAGGCGGAGACCCAGTACTTC. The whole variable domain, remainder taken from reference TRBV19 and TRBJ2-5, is DGGITQSPKYLFRKEGQNVTLSCEQNLNHDAMYWYRQDPGQGLRLIYYSQIVNDFQKGDIAEGYSVSREKKESFPLTVTSAQKNPTAFYLCASSPPKAETQYFGPGTRLLVL.

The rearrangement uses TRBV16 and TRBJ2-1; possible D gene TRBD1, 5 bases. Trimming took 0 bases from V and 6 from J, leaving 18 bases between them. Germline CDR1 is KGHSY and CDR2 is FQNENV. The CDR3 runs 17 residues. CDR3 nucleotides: TGTGCCAGCAGCCAATCGAAGGGATTGGGCAGGGTCAATGAGCAGTTCTTC. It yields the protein CASSQSKGLGRVNEQFF.